This record looks at one T cell receptor beta chain sequence and its context. The data stem from a study of blood T cell repertoires in COVID-19. On the study more broadly: From T cells, B-cell-depleted T cells, or PBMCs came the material, which was cDNA or gDNA.

Recruitment covered about two dozen US areas and drew participants whose ages spanned roughly 18 to 100 years. From germline, CDR1 is MDHEN and CDR2 SYDVKM. V was shortened by 2 bases and J by 8 bases, with 16 bases between the two germline ends. This CDR3 is 15 amino acids long. How the authors handled the data: Reference gene primers were amplified, and this amplification served to estimate nucleated cell counts. Some clones are missing from TCRdb's copy, which holds only in-frame ones; the method was immunoSEQ multiplex PCR. V and J calls and clone size are those listed in that table; D and trimming were worked out from the DNA. In the table there are about 190,000 clones, roughly 77% of which are singletons.

This clonotype was sampled from a woman in her forties or fifties with acute COVID-19. Sample: PBMCs or T cells enriched from blood (not recorded which). This sequence joins TRBV28 and TRBJ2-1, with D maybe TRBD1 (5 bases). The CDR3 spells CASSLNTGPRYEQFF. The CDR3 DNA follows: TGTGCCAGCAGTTTAAATACAGGACCTAGGTATGAGCAGTTCTTC.